Following are 19 T cell receptor beta chains from one sample sequenced in a study of T cell responses to AZD1222 COVID-19 vaccine. The method was immunoSEQ multiplex PCR; TCRdb's version includes in-frame clones alone and lacks a portion of them. The table lists 150,000 to 190,000 clones, just over 90% of them singletons, with 1.8% in the top ten. This specimen was peripheral blood, taken on day 0 of AZD1222 vaccination. These receptors were obtained from an adult in good health.

This clone has just a few counts. This sequence joins TRBV5-4 and TRBJ1-4; the match to TRBD1 covers 12 bases. The J segment lost 8 bases and the V segment lost 4 bases, leaving 9 bases of the junction unmatched. CDR1 and CDR2 from the germline V gene are SGHNT and YYREEE (reference sequence). CDR3 length: 16 amino acids. The chain's CDR3 is CASSQYSGTGGEKLFF. CDR3 nucleotides: TGTGCCAGCAGCCAATACTCCGGGACAGGGGGCGAAAAACTGTTTTTT.

The V call is TRBV15, the J call TRBJ2-3, with unresolved D. Germline CDR1 reads LNHNV; CDR2 reads YYDKDF (reference sequence). Trimming removed 1 base from V and 0 bases from J, with 8 bases in between. The CDR3 consists of 15 residues. This CDR3 reads CATSRGGASTDTQYF. Here the CDR3 DNA reads TGTGCCACCAGCAGAGGCGGTGCTAGCACAGATACGCAGTATTTT. The full variable domain, completed using reference TRBV15 and TRBJ2-3, is DAMVIQNPRYQVTQFGKPVTLSCSQTLNHNVMYWYQQKSSQAPKLLFHYYDKDFNNEADTPDNFQSRRPNTSFCFLDIRSPGLGDTAMYLCATSRGGASTDTQYFGPGTRLTVL.

The chain employs TRBV19 and TRBJ2-1, with a weak D call TRBD2 (7 bases). V was cut by 9 bases and J by 3 bases, with 21 bases left in between. The CDR3 covers 16 residues. Germline CDR1 reads LNHDA; CDR2 reads SQIVND (reference sequence). The CDR3 DNA sequence: TGTGCCAGCGAGGGGGGAGGGCCCTCCGGCTACAATGAGCAGTTCTTC. It yields the protein CASEGGGPSGYNEQFF.

This chain joins TRBV18 and TRBJ1-1; TRBD1 agrees at 9 bases. The CDR3 is 14 residues long. From germline, CDR1 is KGHSH and CDR2 LQKENI. V lost 6 bases, J lost 7 bases, and 9 bases stayed unmatched. Here the CDR3 DNA reads TGTGCCAGCTCCCAAACAACAGGGGGCAGTGAAGCTTTCTTT. It yields the protein CASSQTTGGSEAFF.

The chain uses TRBV19 and TRBJ2-3; D is possibly TRBD2 (6 bases). V lost 1 base and J lost 1, with 9 bases in between. The germline V gene has CDR1 LNHDA and CDR2 SQIVND (reference sequence). The CDR3 is made up of 15 amino acids. In nucleotides, the CDR3 is TGTGCCAGTAGTATAGGCGCTAGCGGCACAGATACGCAGTATTTT. Translation gives CASSIGASGTDTQYF.

Points on this clone: Other DNA sequences from this sample encode an identical CDR3 as well. The rearrangement links TRBV3-1 (or the pseudogene TRBV3-2) to TRBJ2-7; 9 bases are shared with TRBD2. The germline gives CDR1 LGHDT, CDR2 YNNKEL (reference sequence). Trimming at V came to 1 base and at J to 4 bases, leaving 5 bases not matched to a gene. The CDR3 is 15 residues long. In DNA form, the CDR3 reads TGTGCCAGCAGCCAAGTTAGCGGGAGCGGTTACGAGCAGTACTTC. Translating gives CASSQVSGSGYEQYF.

The chain recombines TRBV6-1 with TRBJ2-7; 8 bases align to TRBD2. Looked up from germline, CDR1 is MNHNS and CDR2 is SASEGT. This CDR3 is 15 amino acids long. Unmatched junction bases numbered 6, after V lost 3 bases and J lost 2 bases. The chain's CDR3 is CASSEGLGVPYEQYF. The CDR3 DNA is TGTGCCAGCAGTGAGGGACTAGGGGTCCCCTACGAGCAGTACTTC.

The J gene is TRBJ1-1, the V gene TRBV3-1 (or the pseudogene TRBV3-2); no firm D call. Trimming left V 3 bases short and J 0 bases short, with 11 bases between. The CDR3 is 15 amino acids. The germline V gene has CDR1 LGHDT and CDR2 YNNKEL (reference sequence). CDR3: CASSHLTDMNTEAFF. In nucleotides, the CDR3 is TGTGCCAGCAGCCACCTTACAGACATGAACACTGAAGCTTTCTTT.

The rearrangement links TRBV2 to TRBJ1-5; D not resolved. Trimming shortened V by 3 bases and J by 4 bases, and 4 bases separated the two germline ends. The germline CDR1 and CDR2 sequences are SNHLY and FYNNEI. There are 12 residues in the CDR3. CDR3 loop: CASSEENQPQHF. DNA of the CDR3: TGTGCCAGCAGTGAGGAGAATCAGCCCCAGCATTTT. The full variable domain, rest sourced from reference TRBV2 and TRBJ1-5, is EPEVTQTPSHQVTQMGQEVILRCVPISNHLYFYWYRQILGQKVEFLVSFYNNEISEKSEIFDDQFSVERPDGSNFTLKIRSTKLEDSAMYFCASSEENQPQHFGDGTRLSIL.

The CDR3 region is CASSIRDNQETQYF. The CDR3 DNA reads as TGTGCCAGCAGCATCCGGGACAACCAAGAGACCCAGTACTTC. J is TRBJ2-5 and V is TRBV9; D possibly corresponds to TRBD1 (6 bases). The CDR3 totals 14 residues. Germline CDR1 reads SGDLS; CDR2 reads YYNGEE. The germline V and J ends were trimmed by 4 bases and 0 bases, with 10 bases remaining between them.

The chain has TRBV18 and TRBJ2-7; D might be TRBD1 (5 bases). V shed 5 bases and J shed 3 bases, with 11 bases lying between them. The length of the CDR3 is 13 residues. The germline V gene encodes CDR1 KGHSH and CDR2 LQKENI. CDR3 in DNA: TGTGCCAGCTCAATGACAGACAACTACGAGCAGTACTTC. Encoded protein: CASSMTDNYEQYF. The entire variable domain, with the rest obtained from reference TRBV18 and TRBJ2-7, is as follows: NAGVMQNPRHLVRRRGQEARLRCSPMKGHSHVYWYRQLPEEGLKFMVYLQKENIIDESGMPKERFSAEFPKEGPSILRIQQVVRGDSAAYFCASSMTDNYEQYFGPGTRLTVT.

This rearrangement joins TRBV5-3 to TRBJ2-3; D uncertain. TRBV5-3 is an ORF; its function is uncertain. Trimming left V 0 bases short and J 0 bases short, with 8 bases between. The CDR3 contains 15 residues. CDR3 in DNA: TGTGCCAGAAGCTTGGGGGAAAGCAGCACAGATACGCAGTATTTT. It yields the protein CARSLGESSTDTQYF.

The chain has TRBV19 and TRBJ1-5, with D perhaps matching TRBD1 (6 bases). There are 15 residues in the CDR3. Deletions cut 5 bases from V and 3 bases from J, with 14 bases between. Germline V gives CDR1 LNHDA, CDR2 SQIVND (reference sequence). CDR3 bases: TGTGCCAGTAGTCTACCAGGGGCTAACAATCAGCCCCAGCATTTT. Residues: CASSLPGANNQPQHF.

The chain combines TRBV12-3 or TRBV12-4 with TRBJ1-2; D remains ambiguous. This CDR3 has 11 residues. V gave up 5 bases and J gave up 4 bases, with 5 bases separating them. The CDR3 bases are TGTGCCAGCAGTCCTCTCTATGGCTACACCTTC. Residues: CASSPLYGYTF.

The chain recombines TRBV5-8 with TRBJ2-1, with 7 bases matching TRBD1. CDR1 is SGHTS and CDR2 is YDEGEE in the germline V gene. The V gene end was trimmed by 0 bases and the J gene end by 3 bases; junction bases not matched to a gene: 3. This CDR3 comprises 15 residues. The CDR3 region has the DNA TGTGCCAGCAGCTTGGTACAGGGGAGCTACAATGAGCAGTTCTTC. Encoded protein: CASSLVQGSYNEQFF. The whole variable domain, filled in from reference TRBV5-8 and TRBJ2-1, reads EAGVTQSPTHLIKTRGQQATLRCSPISGHTSVYWYQQALGLGLQFLLWYDEGEERNRGNFPPRFSGRQFPNYSSELNVNALELEDSALYLCASSLVQGSYNEQFFGPGTRLTVL.

The chain uses TRBV21-1 and TRBJ1-5. TRBV21-1 is flagged as a pseudogene. The CDR3 loop spans 18 amino acids. The CDR3 bases are TGTGCCAGCAGCACACAAACAGGGAGGGCAAGGGCAAATCAGCCCCAGCATTTT. Protein: CASSTQTGRARANQPQHF.

V usage is TRBV5-1 and J usage is TRBJ1-1; weak D call: TRBD1 (6 bases). This CDR3 contains 17 residues. V lost 0 bases, J lost 1 base, and 16 bases lay in between. Looked up from germline, CDR1 is SGHRS and CDR2 is YFSETQ. CDR3 residues: CASSLVTGSRENTEAFF. Here the CDR3 DNA reads TGCGCCAGCAGCTTGGTCACAGGGTCCAGGGAGAACACTGAAGCTTTCTTT.

The chain employs TRBV14 and TRBJ2-1; TRBD2 aligns across 12 bases. The CDR3 length is 14 residues. The J segment lost 12 bases and the V segment lost 1 base, leaving 4 bases of the junction unmatched. The V gene's germline CDR1 is SGHDN and CDR2 FVKESK. The CDR3 bases are TGTGCCAGCAGCCAAGGACTAGCGGGAGTGGGGCAGTTCTTC. Translation gives CASSQGLAGVGQFF.

This clone came up a few times. Within the sample, other DNA sequences also encode this same CDR3. The genes are TRBV6-2 or TRBV6-3 and TRBJ2-7; 7 bases are shared with TRBD2. The CDR3 extends over 13 amino acids. CDR1 and CDR2 from the germline V gene are MNHEY and SVGEGT. With V trimmed by 3 bases and J by 1 base, 0 bases remained unmatched. DNA of the CDR3: TGTGCCAGCAGTTATAGCGGGTCCTACGAGCAGTACTTC. Its translation is CASSYSGSYEQYF.